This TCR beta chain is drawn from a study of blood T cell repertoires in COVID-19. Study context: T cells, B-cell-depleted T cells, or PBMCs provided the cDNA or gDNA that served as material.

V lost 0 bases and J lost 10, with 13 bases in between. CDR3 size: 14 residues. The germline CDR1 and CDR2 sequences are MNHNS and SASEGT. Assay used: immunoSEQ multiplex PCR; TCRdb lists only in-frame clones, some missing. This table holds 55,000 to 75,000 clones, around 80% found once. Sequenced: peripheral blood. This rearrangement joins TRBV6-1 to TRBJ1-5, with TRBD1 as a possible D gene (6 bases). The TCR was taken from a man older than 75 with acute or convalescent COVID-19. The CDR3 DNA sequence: TGTGCCAGCAGTGAAGCGGGGGCGGAACTACCCCAGCATTTT. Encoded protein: CASSEAGAELPQHF.